This TCR beta chain was obtained from a study of cytomegalovirus exposure and HLA in healthy donors. In the study overall: Among around 200 million T cells, an earlier analysis found 120 million or so unique TCR beta sequences.

Notes on the study in general: Later analysis suggested most CMV-associated TCR beta chains were HLA-restricted. TCR beta chain V- and J-gene trimming was linked, in a later analysis, to a missense variant in DCLRE1C.

Note on this clone: As yet, its antigen is unknown.

The CDR3 consists of 14 residues. Trimming stripped 2 bases from V and 8 bases from J, with 13 bases between. Germline values: CDR1 MNHNY, CDR2 SVGAGI (reference sequence). This PCR relied on a set of 60 Vbeta primers and 13 Jbeta primers. Sequenced by immunoSEQ multiplex PCR; TCRdb stores in-frame clones only, minus some. In the table there are roughly 130,000 clones, under 80% of which are singletons. The sequenced material came from PBMCs. The receptor was derived from a man younger than 35 in good health and CMV-seropositive. V and J are TRBV6-6 and TRBJ2-1, with a weak D call TRBD1 (6 bases). The CDR3 nucleotides are TGTGCCAGCAGTTACGGCAGGGGAGAGGATGAGCAGTTCTTC. It encodes CASSYGRGEDEQFF.